This T cell receptor beta chain was profiled in a study of CD8 T cells in Susac syndrome. Trimming removed 8 bases at V and 2 bases at J, with 22 bases between. The CDR3 spans 17 residues. Germline loops: CDR1 MNHEY, CDR2 SVGEGT. Reverse transcription of about 0.45 to 1 ug RNA used random hexamers. Amplification of TCR beta CDR3 spanned 54 Vbeta and 13 Jbeta via immunoSEQ multiplex PCR. TCRdb re-called the immunoSEQ multiplex PCR reads with MiXCR, one entry per CDR3 protein. The table shows about 180,000 distinct CDR3 sequences, with approximately 96% occurring only once. The multiple sclerosis controls, all treatment-naive patients, had relapsing-remitting disease that was stable or active. The authors negatively isolated CD8+ and CD4+ T cells and FACS-enriched TEMRA cells.

Sequenced input: CD4+ T cells from PBMCs. V is TRBV6-2 or TRBV6-3 and J is TRBJ2-1; D not resolved. The receptor was derived from a human donor with multiple sclerosis. The CDR3 loop reads CASQDSVRPKAYNEQFF. The CDR3 DNA reads TGTGCCAGCCAAGACTCGGTCCGTCCAAAAGCCTACAATGAGCAGTTCTTC.